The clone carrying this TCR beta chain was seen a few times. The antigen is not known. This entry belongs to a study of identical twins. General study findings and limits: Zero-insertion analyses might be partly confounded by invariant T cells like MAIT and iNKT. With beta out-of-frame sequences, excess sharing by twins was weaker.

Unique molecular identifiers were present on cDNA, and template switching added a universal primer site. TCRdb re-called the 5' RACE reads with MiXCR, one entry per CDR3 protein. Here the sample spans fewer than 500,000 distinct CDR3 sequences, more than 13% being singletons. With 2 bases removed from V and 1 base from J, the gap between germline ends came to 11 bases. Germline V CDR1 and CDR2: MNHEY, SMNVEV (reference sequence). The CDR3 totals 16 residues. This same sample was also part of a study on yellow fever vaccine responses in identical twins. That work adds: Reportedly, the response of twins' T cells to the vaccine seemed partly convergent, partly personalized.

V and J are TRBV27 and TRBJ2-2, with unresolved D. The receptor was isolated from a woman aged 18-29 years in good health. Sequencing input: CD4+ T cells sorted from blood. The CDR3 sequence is CASSLRWKGNTGELFF. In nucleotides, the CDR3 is TGTGCCAGCAGTTTAAGGTGGAAGGGGAACACCGGGGAGCTGTTTTTT.